This entry concerns a single TCR beta chain. From blood CD8+ and CD4+ T cells, the TCR beta chain was sequenced. The multiple sclerosis controls were treatment-naive patients, and their relapsing-remitting disease was stable or active. This sample was included in a study of CD8 T cells in Susac syndrome. Random hexamers were used to reverse transcribe about 0.5 to 1 ug of RNA. An immunoSEQ multiplex PCR amplified TCR beta CDR3 over 54 Vbeta and 13 Jbeta. MiXCR was run by TCRdb on the immunoSEQ multiplex PCR reads, yielding one entry per CDR3 protein. The table lists 200,000 to 250,000 distinct CDR3 sequences, 95% of them singletons, with around 0.08% in the top ten. The TCR was taken from a human donor with multiple sclerosis. Specimen: CD4+ T cells from PBMCs.

CDR3 in amino acids: CASSLRRGLEYGYTF. CDR3 nucleotides: TGTGCCAGCAGTTTACGTAGGGGCCTAGAATATGGCTACACCTTC. The chain links TRBV27 to TRBJ1-2, with a possible D match to TRBD1 (5 bases). The germline V gene has CDR1 MNHEY and CDR2 SMNVEV (reference sequence). The CDR3 loop spans 15 amino acids. With 2 bases removed from V and 5 bases from J, the gap between germline ends came to 15 bases.